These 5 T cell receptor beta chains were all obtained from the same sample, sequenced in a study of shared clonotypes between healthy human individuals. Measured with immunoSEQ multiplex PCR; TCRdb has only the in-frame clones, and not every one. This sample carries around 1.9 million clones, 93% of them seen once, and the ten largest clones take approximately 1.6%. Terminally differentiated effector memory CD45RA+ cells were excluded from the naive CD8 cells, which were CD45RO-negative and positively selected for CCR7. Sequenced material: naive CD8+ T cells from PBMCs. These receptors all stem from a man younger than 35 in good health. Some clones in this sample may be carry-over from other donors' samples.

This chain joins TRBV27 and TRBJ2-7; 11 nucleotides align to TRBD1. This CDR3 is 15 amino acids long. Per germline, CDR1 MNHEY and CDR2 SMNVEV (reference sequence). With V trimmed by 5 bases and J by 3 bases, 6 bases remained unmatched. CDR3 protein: CASSLRTGGNYEQYF. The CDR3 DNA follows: TGTGCCAGCAGTCTCCGGACAGGGGGCAACTACGAGCAGTACTTC.

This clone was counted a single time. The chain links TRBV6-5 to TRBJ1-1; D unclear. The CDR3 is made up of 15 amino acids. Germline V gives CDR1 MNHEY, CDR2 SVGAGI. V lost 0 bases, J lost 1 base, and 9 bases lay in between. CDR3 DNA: TGTGCCAGCAGTTACTCGAGTACTACGAACACTGAAGCTTTCTTT. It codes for CASSYSSTTNTEAFF.

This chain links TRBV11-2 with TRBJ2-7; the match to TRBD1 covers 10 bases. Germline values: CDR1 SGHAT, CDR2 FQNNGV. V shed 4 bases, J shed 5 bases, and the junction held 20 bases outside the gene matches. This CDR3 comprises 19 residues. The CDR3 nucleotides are TGTGCCAGCAGCTCCCAAGGGGGGACAGGGGAAGACGTCTACGACGAGCAGTACTTC. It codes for CASSSQGGTGEDVYDEQYF.

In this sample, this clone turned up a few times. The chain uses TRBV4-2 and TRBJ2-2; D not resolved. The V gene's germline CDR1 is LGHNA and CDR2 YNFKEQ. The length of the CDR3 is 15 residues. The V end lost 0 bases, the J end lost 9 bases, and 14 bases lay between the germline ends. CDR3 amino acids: CASSQDLGFGRELFF. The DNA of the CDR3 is TGTGCCAGCAGCCAAGACCTTGGGTTCGGCAGGGAGCTGTTTTTT.

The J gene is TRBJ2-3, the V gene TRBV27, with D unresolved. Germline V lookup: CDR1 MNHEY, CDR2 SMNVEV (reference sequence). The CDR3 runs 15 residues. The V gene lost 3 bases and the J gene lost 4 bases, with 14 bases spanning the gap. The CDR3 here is CASSLVPAFADTQYF. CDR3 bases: TGTGCCAGCAGTTTGGTTCCAGCGTTCGCAGATACGCAGTATTTT.